This T cell receptor (beta chain) stems from a study of Ad26.COV2.S vaccination and SARS-CoV-2 variants (TCRdb year 2021). In the study overall: Donors in the vaccine arm were drawn from COV1001, a phase I-IIa trial of Ad26.COV2.S in healthy adults that was multicentre, randomized, double-blind and placebo-controlled. Dosing of Ad26.COV2.S was intramuscular, at either 5x10^10 or 1x10^11 viral particles, delivered as one shot or as two shots spaced 56 days apart. TCRbeta repertoire sequencing was used to assess the specificity and breadth of SARS-CoV-2-reactive T cell receptors after Ad26.COV2.S vaccination. A total of approximately 30 samples were included in the TCR-sequenced set, comprising roughly 19 Ad26.COV2.S vaccine recipients, 5 placebo recipients and 8 SARS-CoV-2 convalescent individuals. Trial participants were randomized into five groups of five, in which low-dose or high-dose Ad26.COV2.S was given once or twice, or placebo was given on both occasions. Throughout the experiments and outcome assessment, investigators stayed blinded to trial group allocation.

Read against the paper, the sample's treatment or condition label means: roughly 20 received Ad26.COV2.S at low or high dose, single or two shots; about 5 received placebo; per-sample allocation not given. For vaccine and placebo recipients, the sequenced repertoires came from samples collected on day 63 after the first injection. Cohort 1b enrolled 25 to 30 adults aged 18-55 years at a single site in Boston, USA, between 29 July and 7 August 2020. Ad26.COV2.S was a replication-incompetent adenovirus type 26 vector expressing a prefusion-stabilized SARS-CoV-2 spike protein from the original Wuhan strain. Study-level results and caveats: After vaccination, substantial breadth of spike-specific CD8+ and CD4+ T cell responses was reported. Spike-specific TCR breadth was higher in Ad26.COV2.S recipients than in placebo recipients (P = 0.0014). Non-spike TCR breadth was comparable between vaccine and placebo recipients, consistent with the vaccine containing only spike. The study was not powered to compare responses between vaccine doses or regimens. It was noted by the authors that total T cell responses may have been underestimated by the TCR breadth and depth analyses.

The sample holds a few counts of this clone. There is no known antigen for this receptor. Base quality data are lacking; no much larger clone is found one base away. The immunoSEQ Assay was used to sequence TCRbeta CDR3 regions. After extraction, genomic DNA underwent amplification by bias-controlled multiplex PCR, followed by high-throughput sequencing. The original pipeline was this. Collapsing and filtering of sequences were performed to quantify the absolute abundance of each unique TCRbeta CDR3 region. Usable DNA was measured by amplifying reference genes present in all nucleated cells, and TCRbeta template counts were normalized to that usable DNA to estimate T cell fraction. Repertoire TCRs were annotated as SARS-CoV-2-specific by exact matching of V gene, CDR3 amino acid sequence and J gene to a known reactive TCR set. The reference SARS-CoV-2 TCR set was derived from MIRA and filtered for enrichment in COVID-19-positive ImmuneCODE repertoires, a step that removed public or cross-reactive TCRs. Using the MIRA antigens, annotated TCRs were further analysed by specific ORF or by position within an ORF. Depth was the summed frequency of annotated unique rearrangements, while breadth was defined as annotated unique rearrangements over total unique productive rearrangements. Two-sided Wilcoxon rank-sum tests were used to compare TCR breadth between groups. This immuneACCESS table, as held by TCRdb, lists in-frame sequences with V and J called but not all clones. Of the missing ones, under half trace to an unresolved V gene in checked studies; the others have no known cause. The V and J calls and the clone size are those of that table, but D and trimming were determined from the DNA. This sample lists around 450,000 clones; 80% to 90% were detected once. In total, the top ten clones hold more than 1.5% of the sample.

Sequences were derived from peripheral blood, sampled in a trial of Ad26.COV2.S vaccine versus placebo. This sequence was found in a person between 18 and 60 years old who received the Ad26.COV2.S COVID-19 vaccine or a placebo.

The CDR3 protein sequence reads: CASSTNNRGPNTEAFF. The DNA sequence is as follows: TGTGCCAGTAGTACCAATAACAGGGGACCTAACACTGAAGCTTTCTTT. The sequence is built from TRBV19 and TRBJ1-1; 7 nucleotides in the junction match TRBD1. The germline V gene encodes CDR1 LNHDA and CDR2 SQIVND (reference sequence). There are 16 amino acids in the CDR3, from cysteine to phenylalanine inclusive. Solely the CDR3 DNA is kept, with 48 bases framed from the first base. Germline trimming amounts to 4 bases on V and 2 bases on J, with 10 as the count of junction bases outside the gene matches.